Following are 31 T cell receptor beta chains from one sample sequenced in a study of blood T cells in healthy people across ages. Using a J-beta primer mix together with a sample-barcoded 5' primer, a second PCR was run for about 6 to 12 cycles. In TCRdb, the 5' RACE reads were re-called with MiXCR into one record per CDR3 protein. This table has some 1.7 million distinct CDR3 sequences, 28% appearing once. Source material: blood. The receptors shown here come from a woman aged 30 to 39 in good health.

This chain uses TRBV5-6 with TRBJ2-3, with TRBD1 matching 8 bases. CDR1 is SGHDT, CDR2 YYEEEE, per germline. With 4 bases clipped from V and 4 bases from J, the junction kept 14 bases outside the gene matches. There are 17 residues in the CDR3. The CDR3 here is CASSLRTGTGSSDTQYF. The CDR3 nucleotides are TGTGCCAGCAGCCTCAGAACCGGGACAGGATCGTCAGATACGCAGTATTTT.

This clonotype was detected many times. The V and J genes are TRBV5-1 and TRBJ1-5, with 10 bases that match TRBD1. Unmatched junction bases numbered 4, after V lost 0 bases and J lost 10 bases. The CDR3 is 14 amino acids. Looked up from germline, CDR1 is SGHRS and CDR2 is YFSETQ. In DNA, the CDR3 is TGCGCCAGCAGCTTGGGGGACAGGGGACAACCCCAGCATTTT. Translating gives CASSLGDRGQPQHF.

Worth noting for this clonotype: A read error may explain this, as a much larger clone is one base away. V gene TRBV11-2 combines with J gene TRBJ2-3; D uncertain. V was cut by 0 bases and J by 2 bases, with 15 bases left in between. CDR1 and CDR2 (germline): SGHAT, FQNNGV. The CDR3 spans 17 residues. The CDR3 loop is CASSLDLGMTHTDTQYF. CDR3 DNA sequence: TGTGCCAGCAGCTTAGACTTAGGGATGACACACACAGATACGCAGTATTTT.

This clonotype has a handful of counts. The gene calls are TRBV7-2 and TRBJ2-5; 7 bases map to TRBD2. Losses at the gene ends were 1 base for V and 3 bases for J; bases not matched to a gene: 8. The germline gives CDR1 SGHTA, CDR2 FQGNSA. CDR3 length equals 16 residues. The CDR3, as DNA: TGTGCCAGCAGCTTAGGCGACCTAGCGGAGAAAGAGACCCAGTACTTC. Translated, it gives CASSLGDLAEKETQYF.

This clonotype has just a few counts. This chain joins TRBV5-1 and TRBJ2-3; 9 bases agree with TRBD1. Trimming cost V 5 bases and J 4 bases; bases outside gene matches: 11. The CDR3 contains 16 residues. CDR1 is SGHRS, CDR2 YFSETQ, per germline. This CDR3 reads CASSTTGGASPDTQYF. CDR3 in DNA: TGCGCCAGCAGTACTACAGGGGGCGCAAGTCCAGATACGCAGTATTTT.

The chain combines TRBV7-3 with TRBJ1-1; D ambiguous. Per germline, CDR1 SGHTA and CDR2 FQGTGA. The CDR3 loop spans 15 amino acids. Trimming removed 2 bases from V and 9 bases from J, with 19 bases in between. CDR3 amino acids: CASSLQRVVGRKAFF. CDR3 bases: TGTGCCAGCAGCTTACAAAGAGTCGTTGGTAGGAAAGCTTTCTTT. The whole variable domain, filled in from reference TRBV7-3 and TRBJ1-1, reads GAGVSQTPSNKVTEKGKYVELRCDPISGHTALYWYRQSLGQGPEFLIYFQGTGAADDSGLPNDRFFAVRPEGSVSTLKIQRTERGDSAVYLCASSLQRVVGRKAFFGQGTRLTVV.

The V and J genes are TRBV30 and TRBJ1-2; tentatively, D is TRBD1 (6 bases). Trimming stripped 4 bases from V and 4 bases from J, with 16 bases between. The germline CDR1 and CDR2 sequences are GTSNPN and SVGIG (reference sequence). The CDR3 is 14 amino acids. Written as DNA, the CDR3 is TGTGCCTGGATGAAGGCCCCGGACAGCTATGGCTACACCTTC. Translating gives CAWMKAPDSYGYTF. Variable domain in full (rest from reference TRBV30 and TRBJ1-2): SQTIHQWPATLVQPVGSPLSLECTVEGTSNPNLYWYRQAAGRGLQLLFYSVGIGQISSEVPQNLSASRPQDRQFILSSKKLLLSDSGFYLCAWMKAPDSYGYTFGSGTRLTVV.

This clonotype was observed a handful of times. This sequence joins TRBV27 and TRBJ2-1; TRBD1 or TRBD2 may be the D gene (5 bases each). Trimming removed 6 bases from V and 4 bases from J, with 13 bases in between. In germline, CDR1 is MNHEY, CDR2 SMNVEV (reference sequence). The CDR3 has 14 amino acids. The CDR3 nucleotides read TGTGCCAGCAGACCGGGACCGACGTACAATGAGCAGTTCTTC. Protein sequence: CASRPGPTYNEQFF.

V usage is TRBV24-1 and J usage is TRBJ1-1; D might be TRBD1 (5 bases). CDR1 and CDR2 from the germline V gene are KGHDR and SFDVKD. Trimming removed 7 bases from V and 1 base from J, with 15 bases in between. The CDR3 totals 15 residues. The CDR3: CATRASRGPNTEAFF. In nucleotides, the CDR3 is TGTGCCACCAGGGCTAGTCGGGGACCGAACACTGAAGCTTTCTTT.

This clonotype was seen a single time. This sequence joins TRBV29-1 and TRBJ1-2, with D possibly being TRBD1 (6 bases). The CDR3 runs to 14 residues. Between the trimmed V and J ends, which lost 0 bases and 7 bases, there was a span of 15 bases. Germline V gives CDR1 SQVTM, CDR2 ANQGSEA. The CDR3 protein is CSVEDWTGASGYTF. Written as DNA, the CDR3 is TGCAGCGTTGAAGATTGGACGGGGGCGAGTGGCTACACCTTC.

This clonotype turned up a few times. V and J are TRBV7-2 and TRBJ2-7; 7 positions match TRBD2. The CDR3 length is 15 residues. Germline V gene lookup returns CDR1 SGHTA and CDR2 FQGNSA. Germline trimming cut 3 bases from V and 2 bases from J; bases unmatched to any gene: 7. In nucleotides, the CDR3 is TGTGCCAGCAGCTTTCGGCGGGCGGGAGCCTACGAGCAGTACTTC. It yields the protein CASSFRRAGAYEQYF.

This clonotype was seen more than once but under ten times. V gene TRBV15 combines with J gene TRBJ2-1; D possibly corresponds to TRBD1 (6 bases). V was pared by 1 base and J by 8 bases, with 15 bases between. Germline V gene sequence: CDR1 LNHNV, CDR2 YYDKDF (reference sequence). This CDR3 contains 15 residues. The CDR3 loop reads CATSRAGQGMYEQFF. CDR3 nucleotides: TGTGCCACCAGCAGAGCCGGCCAGGGGATGTATGAGCAGTTCTTC.

This clonotype was seen more than once but under ten times. The V gene is TRBV18, the J gene TRBJ2-1; D remains ambiguous. This CDR3 has 14 amino acids. CDR1 is KGHSH and CDR2 is LQKENI in the germline V gene. Trimming took 3 bases from V and 6 from J, leaving 12 bases between them. The DNA of the CDR3 is TGTGCCAGCTCACCTCCCCCGGTATCCAATGAGCAGTTCTTC. Translation: CASSPPPVSNEQFF. The whole variable domain, filled in from reference TRBV18 and TRBJ2-1, reads NAGVMQNPRHLVRRRGQEARLRCSPMKGHSHVYWYRQLPEEGLKFMVYLQKENIIDESGMPKERFSAEFPKEGPSILRIQQVVRGDSAAYFCASSPPPVSNEQFFGPGTRLTVL.

On this clonotype itself: A much larger clone lies a single base off, so this may be a read error. The rearrangement links TRBV20-1 to TRBJ1-2; D is ambiguous. This CDR3 contains 12 residues. The germline V gene has CDR1 DFQATT and CDR2 SNEGSKA (reference sequence). In DNA form, the CDR3 reads TGCAGTTCTAGAGATCACGTCTATGGCTACACCTTC. Amino acid sequence: CSSRDHVYGYTF.

This clonotype was found a few times. A read error is possible here, since a much larger clone lies one base away. This chain connects TRBV20-1 to TRBJ2-1, with 13 bases identical to TRBD2. The assigned J gene may be wrong: the sequence end matches TRBJ2-7 better. The CDR3 is 17 residues long. Germline lookup yields CDR1 DFQATT and CDR2 SNEGSKA (reference sequence). CDR3 DNA sequence: TGCAGTGCTGGGGGACTAGCGGGGATCTCCGACTACAATGAGCAGTACTTC. Its protein is CSAGGLAGISDYNEQYF.

The J gene is TRBJ2-7, the V gene TRBV20-1; D uncertain. Deletions cut 2 bases from V and 5 bases from J, with 10 bases between. In germline, CDR1 is DFQATT, CDR2 SNEGSKA (reference sequence). This CDR3 region has 12 residues. Here the CDR3 reads CSARSGFNEQYF. Written as DNA, the CDR3 is TGCAGTGCTAGATCTGGGTTCAACGAGCAGTACTTC.

The rearrangement links TRBV4-3 to TRBJ2-3; TRBD2 matches at 8 bases. V lost 2 bases, J lost 2 bases, and 6 bases stayed unmatched. The CDR3 is 16 residues long. The germline CDR1 and CDR2 sequences are LGHNA and YSLEER. The CDR3 sequence is CASSQTAAGDTDTQYF. The CDR3 DNA reads as TGCGCCAGCAGCCAAACCGCAGCGGGAGACACAGATACGCAGTATTTT.

Points on this clonotype: This may come from a read error, since a much larger clone is one base off. This sequence joins TRBV29-1 and TRBJ1-1; D is perhaps TRBD1 (6 bases). The CDR3 runs to 13 residues. The germline V gene has CDR1 SQVTM and CDR2 ANQGSEA. The DNA of the CDR3 is TGCAGCGTACAAAGACAGGAGTTTGCTGAAGTTTTCTTT. It codes for CSVQRQEFAEVFF.

As to this clonotype: It differs at one base from a far larger clone, so likely a read error. This rearrangement joins TRBV25-1 to TRBJ2-7; 8 bases agree with TRBD1. Germline CDR1 reads MGHDK; CDR2 reads SYGVNS. The CDR3 totals 11 residues. Trimming took 11 bases from V and 3 from J; bases not matched to a gene: 3. For the CDR3, the DNA is TGTGCCGGCGGACAGGGCTACGAGCAGTACTTC. The encoded protein is CAGGQGYEQYF.

V gene TRBV2 combines with J gene TRBJ1-2; 7 nucleotides align to TRBD1. The germline CDR1 and CDR2 sequences are SNHLY and FYNNEI. The CDR3 contains 16 residues. Trimming removed 4 bases from V and 1 base from J; junction bases left unmatched: 9. CDR3 nucleotides: TGTGCCAGCAGTGTCGACAGGGCGAATCTTAACTATGGCTACACCTTC. It codes for CASSVDRANLNYGYTF. The full variable domain, completed using reference TRBV2 and TRBJ1-2, is EPEVTQTPSHQVTQMGQEVILRCVPISNHLYFYWYRQILGQKVEFLVSFYNNEISEKSEIFDDQFSVERPDGSNFTLKIRSTKLEDSAMYFCASSVDRANLNYGYTFGSGTRLTVV.

Comment on this clonotype: A much bigger clone sits one base away, suggesting this may be a read error. The V gene is TRBV7-2, the J gene TRBJ2-6; D is perhaps TRBD1 or TRBD2 (6 bases each). The CDR3 runs to 19 residues. Looked up from germline, CDR1 is SGHTA and CDR2 is FQGNSA. Deletions cut 1 base from V and 4 bases from J, with 20 bases between. The CDR3, as DNA: TGTGCCAGCAGCTTAGGTCGGGGGCTTGGTTTTTCCGGGGCCAACGTCCTGACTTTC. It encodes CASSLGRGLGFSGANVLTF.

This clonotype was counted many times. An end of the junction differs from the germline gene, which may be a read error. CDR3 DNA sequence: TGTGCCAGCAGCTTAGGGGCGGGAGTAGAGACCCAGTACTTC. It encodes CASSLGAGVETQYF. The J gene is TRBJ2-5, the V gene TRBV5-1; 7 bases align to TRBD2. Germline-derived CDR1 and CDR2 are SGHRS and YFSETQ. The CDR3 is 14 amino acids.

This clonotype came up a few times. The genes are TRBV4-1 and TRBJ2-7; TRBD2 matches at 7 bases. Germline V gene lookup returns CDR1 MGHRA and CDR2 YSYEKL. This CDR3 contains 15 residues. With 1 base clipped from V and 0 bases from J, the junction kept 3 bases outside the gene matches. CDR3 protein: CASSQAGTTSYEQYF. In nucleotides, the CDR3 is TGCGCCAGCAGCCAAGCCGGGACTACCTCCTACGAGCAGTACTTC.

This clonotype was counted many times. The chain combines TRBV7-9 with TRBJ1-6; D is undetermined. The CDR3 has 14 residues. V dropped 6 bases and J dropped 6 bases, with 12 bases sitting between them. CDR1 and CDR2 from the germline V gene are SEHNR and FQNEAQ (reference sequence). The DNA for the CDR3 is TGTGCCAGCAGAGACTCGGGTTTTAATTCACCCCTCCACTTT. Its translation is CASRDSGFNSPLHF.

Regarding this clonotype: The junction shows a germline mismatch at one end, possibly a read error. The chain recombines TRBV5-1 with TRBJ2-5, with a possible D match to TRBD1 (6 bases). The CDR3 extends over 17 amino acids. Germline V gives CDR1 SGHRS, CDR2 YFSETQ. Here the CDR3 reads CASSLGTTGLLQEAQYF. The CDR3 region has the DNA TGCGCCAGCAGCTTGGGTACGACAGGTTTACTCCAAGAGGCCCAGTACTTC.

The chain is built from TRBV4-3 and TRBJ2-1; 7 bases align to TRBD2. This CDR3 contains 17 residues. V dropped 0 bases and J dropped 4; count of bases not matched to a gene: 9. Germline assignment: CDR1 LGHNA and CDR2 YSLEER. CDR3 coding DNA: TGCGCCAGCAGCCAAGACTGGATGGGGGGGGGTTACAATGAGCAGTTCTTC. It codes for CASSQDWMGGGYNEQFF.

In this sample, this clonotype turned up once. The CDR3 sequence is CATSVGGGREDTEAFF. DNA of the CDR3: TGTGCCACCAGTGTCGGGGGGGGACGGGAGGACACTGAAGCTTTCTTT. The V call is TRBV24-1, the J call TRBJ1-1; D perhaps matches TRBD1 (5 bases). The CDR3 spans 16 residues. Germline V gene lookup returns CDR1 KGHDR and CDR2 SFDVKD. V lost 5 bases and J lost 3, with 18 bases in between.

Notes on this clonotype: The junction departs from germline at one end; a sequencing error may be responsible. The rearrangement uses TRBV12-3 or TRBV12-4 and TRBJ2-3; 9 bases align to TRBD1. The CDR3 loop spans 20 amino acids. The CDR3 DNA follows: TGTGCCAGCAGTCCAAGGGACAGGGTCCCTACCGCTGCTAGCACGGATACGCAGTATTTT. Residues: CASSPRDRVPTAASTDTQYF.

This clonotype was detected a few times. The gene calls are TRBV15 and TRBJ2-1; D is perhaps TRBD1 (6 bases). Per germline, CDR1 LNHNV and CDR2 YYDKDF (reference sequence). The length of the CDR3 is 14 residues. V shed 1 base and J shed 4 bases, with 8 bases lying between them. CDR3 nucleotides: TGTGCCACCAGCAGAGCCGACAGGTACAATGAGCAGTTCTTC. As protein: CATSRADRYNEQFF.

Of note for this clonotype: An end of the junction does not agree with germline; a read error may underlie this. V is TRBV7-9 and J is TRBJ1-1; D uncertain. The CDR3 spans 13 residues. The germline CDR1 and CDR2 sequences are SEHNR and FQNEAQ (reference sequence). The CDR3 loop reads CVSSLDWNTEAFF. In DNA, the CDR3 is TGTGTCAGCAGCTTAGATTGGAACACTGAAGCTTTCTTT.

This clonotype was picked up many times. The rearrangement uses TRBV5-5 and TRBJ2-4, with unresolved D. Germline assignment: CDR1 SGHKS and CDR2 YYEKEE (reference sequence). Trimming shortened V by 4 bases and J by 1 base, and 9 bases separated the two germline ends. The CDR3 runs to 14 residues. Written as DNA, the CDR3 is TGTGCCAGCAGCCCAGTACTGGCCAAAAACATTCAGTACTTC. Amino acids: CASSPVLAKNIQYF.